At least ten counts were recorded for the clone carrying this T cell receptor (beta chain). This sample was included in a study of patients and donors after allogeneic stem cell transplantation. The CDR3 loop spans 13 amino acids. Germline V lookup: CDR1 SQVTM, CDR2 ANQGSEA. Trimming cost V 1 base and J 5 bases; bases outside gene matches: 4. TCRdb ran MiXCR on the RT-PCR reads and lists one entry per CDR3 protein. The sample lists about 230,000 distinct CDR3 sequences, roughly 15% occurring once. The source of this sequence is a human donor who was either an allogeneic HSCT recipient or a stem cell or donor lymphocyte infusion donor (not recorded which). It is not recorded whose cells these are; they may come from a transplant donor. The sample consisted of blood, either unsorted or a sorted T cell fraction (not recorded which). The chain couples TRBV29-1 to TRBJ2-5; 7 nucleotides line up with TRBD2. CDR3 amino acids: CSVEGAGLETQYF. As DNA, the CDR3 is TGCAGCGTTGAAGGAGCGGGGCTCGAGACCCAGTACTTC.